This TCR beta chain was captured in a study of CD8 T cells in Susac syndrome. Study-level points and caveats: The authors acknowledged that their TCR sequencing and HLA analysis involved a relatively small number of individuals.

RNA was extracted with the RNeasy kit, and a quantity of 0.5 to 1 ug was reverse transcribed using random hexamers. Using its own MiXCR run on the immunoSEQ multiplex PCR reads, TCRdb lists one record per CDR3 protein. The repertoire holds under 200,000 distinct CDR3 sequences, with roughly 94% as singletons. Points on this clonotype: Its cognate antigen is unknown.

The ends lost 3 bases at V and 9 bases at J; junction bases unmatched: 9. The germline CDR1 and CDR2 sequences are LNHDA and SQIVND (reference sequence). The CDR3 is 15 residues long. The source of this sequence is a human donor with Susac syndrome. The sequenced sample was CD4+ T cells from PBMCs. The rearrangement links TRBV19 to TRBJ2-5, with 11 bases aligning to TRBD1. CDR3 sequence (DNA): TGTGCCAGTAGTATCCCGGGACAGGGGGTAAGAGCCCAGTACTTC. It translates to CASSIPGQGVRAQYF. Supplemented by reference TRBV19 and TRBJ2-5, the full variable domain reads DGGITQSPKYLFRKEGQNVTLSCEQNLNHDAMYWYRQDPGQGLRLIYYSQIVNDFQKGDIAEGYSVSREKKESFPLTVTSAQKNPTAFYLCASSIPGQGVRAQYFGPGTRLLVL.